This T cell receptor (beta chain) was obtained from a study of PD-1 blockade in classical Hodgkin lymphoma. Study information: With a 2-week interval, patients received intravenous nivolumab at 3 mg/kg.

Study-level findings and limits: Some patients began nivolumab under 1 year after ASCT. These patients were excluded from later analyses. When set against healthy donors, newly diagnosed patients were reported to show lower baseline TCR diversity.

Relapse after autologous stem cell transplantation occurred in every patient, and brentuximab vedotin exposure varied. On this clone: Antigen: not known. Other DNA sequences in this specimen translate into the identical CDR3.

Profiling relied on immunoSEQ multiplex PCR, and the TCRdb table lists in-frame clones only, not all of them. The repertoire holds around 65,000 clones, with 75% to 90% as singletons. Trimming shortened V by 3 bases and J by 2 bases, and 7 bases separated the two germline ends. This CDR3 has 12 amino acids. Germline V CDR1 and CDR2: GTSNPN, SVGIG (reference sequence). The V call is TRBV30, the J call TRBJ1-1; D not resolved. The sequenced sample was peripheral blood mononuclear cells (PBMCs), obtained at baseline. This sequence was found in a human donor with classical Hodgkin lymphoma. DNA for the CDR3: TGTGCCTGGAGCCCATCAAACACTGAAGCTTTCTTT. Encoded protein: CAWSPSNTEAFF.